These T cell receptor beta chains were read from a single sample in a study of PD-1 blockade in classical Hodgkin lymphoma. TCRdb's table, derived via immunoSEQ multiplex PCR, lists solely in-frame clones and lacks some. The sample has roughly 96,000 clones; approximately 92% are singletons. Sequencing was performed on peripheral blood mononuclear cells (PBMCs), taken before the second cycle of nivolumab. The source of these receptors is a human donor with classical Hodgkin lymphoma. Each CDR3 is given with its conserved first and last residue.

V	J	CDR3
TRBV28	TRBJ2-7	CASSLGSYEQYF
TRBV6-5	TRBJ1-5	CASSRGQSNQPQHF
TRBV11-2	TRBJ2-7	CASSSLINSYEQYF
TRBV9	TRBJ1-6	CASSSTGANSPLHF
TRBV9	TRBJ2-1	CASSVLGGINNEQFF
TRBV28	TRBJ1-6	CASRTSTYNSPLHF
TRBV7-9	TRBJ2-1	CASSLQAGDPPFF
TRBV7-8	TRBJ1-1	CASSLGAVQEAFF
TRBV11-2	TRBJ2-1	CASSLVRGAPLDEQFF
TRBV9	TRBJ2-1	CASSVGGWNEQFF
TRBV7-2	TRBJ2-5	CASSLRETGTSGAWTQYF
TRBV11-2	TRBJ2-1	CASSGTGGEQFF
TRBV6-6	TRBJ2-3	CASTGQGVTDTQYF
TRBV2	TRBJ2-7	CASTDGHYEQYF
TRBV9	TRBJ2-2	CASSSEGYGTGELFF
TRBV28	TRBJ2-3	CATLGSWTGSDTQYF
TRBV19	TRBJ2-7	CASSHLPDRFPIYEQYF
TRBV29-1	TRBJ2-7	CSVLGQRSGTSGYEQYF
TRBV9	TRBJ2-1	CASSVELGGTYNEQFF
TRBV5-4	TRBJ1-4	CASSSPNAGLIF
TRBV19	TRBJ2-6	CASRRLGISGANVLTF
TRBV18	TRBJ1-3	CASSLDRSAGNTIYF
TRBV2	TRBJ1-5	CASSQAGNSQPQHF
TRBV10-2	TRBJ1-1	CARGQGVNTEAFF
TRBV7-9	TRBJ2-3	CASSLYDGQGTDTQYF
TRBV18	TRBJ1-4	CASSPSMEKLFF
TRBV7-9	TRBJ2-1	CASRFTAGGYNEQFF
TRBV7-2	TRBJ2-2	CASSSSTGTGELFF
TRBV6-5	TRBJ2-5	CASTRGGDFEETQYF
TRBV18	TRBJ2-7	CASSDRTGTSDEQYF
TRBV18	TRBJ1-1	CASSPNGLHTEAFF
TRBV9	TRBJ1-2	CASSGDRPGGYGYTF
TRBV27	TRBJ2-3	CASSLFPDRYTDTQYF
TRBV11-2	TRBJ2-1	CASSLDWRQRHEQFF
TRBV6-1	TRBJ1-6	CASSPGNSFSLHF
TRBV19	TRBJ2-3	CASSTGISDTQYF
TRBV11-2	TRBJ2-1	CASSLIRNNEQFF
TRBV9	TRBJ1-2	CASSPEGIGYTF
TRBV6-6	TRBJ2-5	CASGGVASVETQYF
TRBV6-1	TRBJ2-5	CASKRQIGETQYF
TRBV5-8	TRBJ1-5	CASIRFEGSNQPQHF
TRBV19	TRBJ1-2	CASSMAASYGYTF
TRBV7-6	TRBJ1-3	CASSPRARGGSGNTIYF
TRBV13	TRBJ2-1	CASSLKRESWNEQFF
TRBV7-9	TRBJ1-1	CASSPVVWGPNTEAFF
TRBV12-5	TRBJ2-2	CASGLELTGTGELFF
TRBV9	TRBJ2-3	CASSVGGDRGPDTQYF
TRBV4-1	TRBJ2-2	CASSQSTGTDTGELFF
TRBV6-5	TRBJ2-5	CASSYGGGFETQYF
TRBV6-4	TRBJ2-3	CASRAGYTDTQYF
TRBV7-9	TRBJ2-3	CASSSGGMSSTDTQYF
TRBV10-2	TRBJ1-1	CASSEAPRVGQTNTEAFF
TRBV2	TRBJ1-1	CASSESAGLMNTEAFF
TRBV6-6	TRBJ1-4	CASSYPGQNEKLFF
TRBV5-4	TRBJ2-1	CASSPFEALYNEQFF
TRBV6-1	TRBJ2-1	CASSEVLWGRPRSYNEQFF
TRBV5-4	TRBJ2-3	CASSLPSWGFLTDTQYF
TRBV7-6	TRBJ2-5	CASSSHPSGGGETQYF